This T cell receptor beta chain was documented in a study of shared clonotypes between healthy human individuals. Study-wide results and caveats: Non-shared clonotypes were found to have lower generation probabilities than the clonotypes that were shared by all four of the sorted-subset donors.

Here immunoSEQ multiplex PCR was the method, and the copy in TCRdb shows in-frame clones only, minus some. The table lists about 800,000 clones, 90% to 97% of them singletons. A word on this clone: Its antigen is unidentified.

V gave up 6 bases and J gave up 5 bases; unmatched junction bases: 7. This CDR3 contains 14 residues. CDR1 and CDR2 from the germline V gene are SGHKS and YYEKEE (reference sequence). Positive CCR7 selection of CD45RO-negative cells yielded the naive CD8 cells, and terminally differentiated effector memory CD45RA+ cells were excluded. The source is a man aged 25-40 years in good health. V usage is TRBV5-5 and J usage is TRBJ2-2; 7 positions agree with TRBD2. The sequencing input was naive CD8+ T cells sorted from blood. The CDR3 protein is CASTWGEGTGELFF. The CDR3 DNA reads as TGTGCCAGCACCTGGGGGGAGGGAACCGGGGAGCTGTTTTTT.